This T cell receptor (beta chain) was documented in a study of identical twins. Broader study findings: Twin pairs' shared out-of-frame alpha sequences were enriched in low generation probability. The study drew conclusions from cross-sectional statistical analysis, not from following the same donors.

As to this clonotype: Its antigen is still unknown.

The length of the CDR3 is 13 residues. The germline V gene encodes CDR1 SQVTM and CDR2 ANQGSEA. The V segment lost 7 bases and the J segment 2 bases; nucleotides outside the gene matches: 6. MiXCR, run by TCRdb on the 5' RACE reads, gives a single entry per CDR3 protein. The sample carries 500,000 or so distinct CDR3 sequences, approximately 22% recorded once. This sample also belongs to another study, concerning T cells expressing NK-cell markers.

The genes are TRBV29-1 and TRBJ2-7; 9 bases fit TRBD1. Sequencing was carried out using CD4+ T cells sorted from blood. This sequence was found in a woman aged 18-29 years in good health. CDR3 nucleotides: TGCAGCGCGGGGGACAGGGTGACCTACGAGCAGTACTTC. Protein product: CSAGDRVTYEQYF.